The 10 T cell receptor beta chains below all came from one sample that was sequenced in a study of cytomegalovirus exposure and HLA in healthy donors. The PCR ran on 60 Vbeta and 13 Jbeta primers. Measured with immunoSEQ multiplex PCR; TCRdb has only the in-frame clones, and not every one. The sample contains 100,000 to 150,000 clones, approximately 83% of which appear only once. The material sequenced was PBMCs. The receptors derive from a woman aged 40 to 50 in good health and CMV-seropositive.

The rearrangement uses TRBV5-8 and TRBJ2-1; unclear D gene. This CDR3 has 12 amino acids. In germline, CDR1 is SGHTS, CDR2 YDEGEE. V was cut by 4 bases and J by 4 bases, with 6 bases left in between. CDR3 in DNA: TGTGCCAGCAGCGCAGGATACAATGAGCAGTTCTTC. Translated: CASSAGYNEQFF.

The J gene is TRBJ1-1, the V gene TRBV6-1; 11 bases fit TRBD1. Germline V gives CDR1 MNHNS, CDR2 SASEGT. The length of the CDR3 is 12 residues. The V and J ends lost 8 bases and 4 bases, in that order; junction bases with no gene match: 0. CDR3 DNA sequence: TGTGCCAGCGGGACAGGGGGCACTGAAGCTTTCTTT. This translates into CASGTGGTEAFF.

The CDR3, as DNA: TGTGCCAGCAGTCTTCTGGCACCCGGGGGCTATGGCTACACCTTC. It yields the protein CASSLLAPGGYGYTF. The chain uses TRBV28 and TRBJ1-2, with TRBD1 as a possible D gene (5 bases). Trimming pared 5 bases from V and 4 bases from J, leaving 17 bases between. Germline V gives CDR1 MDHEN, CDR2 SYDVKM. The CDR3 is 15 amino acids.

The CDR3 region is CASSQDLGQDNEQFF. In DNA, the CDR3 is TGCGCCAGCAGCCAAGATCTGGGACAGGACAATGAGCAGTTCTTC. The chain combines TRBV4-3 with TRBJ2-1; TRBD1 matches at 8 bases. This CDR3 region has 15 residues. Germline-derived CDR1 and CDR2 are LGHNA and YSLEER. V was pared by 0 bases and J by 5 bases, with 3 bases of the junction left unmatched.

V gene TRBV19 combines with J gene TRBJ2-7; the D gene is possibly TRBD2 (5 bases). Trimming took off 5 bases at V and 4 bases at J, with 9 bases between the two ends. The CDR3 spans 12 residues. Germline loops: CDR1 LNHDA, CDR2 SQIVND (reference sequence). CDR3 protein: CASSSSGYEQYF. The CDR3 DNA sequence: TGTGCCAGTAGTTCCTCGGGGTACGAGCAGTACTTC.

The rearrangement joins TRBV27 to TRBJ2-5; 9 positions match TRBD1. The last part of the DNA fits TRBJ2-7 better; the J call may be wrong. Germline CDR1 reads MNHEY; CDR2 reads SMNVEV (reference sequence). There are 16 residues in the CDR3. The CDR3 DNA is TGTGCCAGCTGGGGCCCCCCCGGGACAGGGACCTACGAGCAGTACTTC. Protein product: CASWGPPGTGTYEQYF.

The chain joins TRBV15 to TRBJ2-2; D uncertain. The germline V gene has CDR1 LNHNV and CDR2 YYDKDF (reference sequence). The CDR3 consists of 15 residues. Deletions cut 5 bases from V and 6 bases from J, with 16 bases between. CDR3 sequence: CATSPRQELAGELFF. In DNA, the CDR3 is TGTGCCACCAGCCCAAGGCAGGAACTCGCCGGGGAGCTGTTTTTT.

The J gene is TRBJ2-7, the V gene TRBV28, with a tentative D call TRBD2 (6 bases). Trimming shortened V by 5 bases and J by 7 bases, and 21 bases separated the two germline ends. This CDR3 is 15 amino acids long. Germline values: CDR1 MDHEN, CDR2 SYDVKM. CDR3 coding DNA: TGTGCCAGCAGTCAAAGGGACTCCGGGACGGGGGAGCAGTACTTC. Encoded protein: CASSQRDSGTGEQYF.

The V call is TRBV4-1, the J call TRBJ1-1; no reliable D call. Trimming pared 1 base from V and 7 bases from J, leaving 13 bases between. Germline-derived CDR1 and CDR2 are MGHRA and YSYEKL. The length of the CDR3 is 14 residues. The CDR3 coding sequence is TGCGCCAGCAGCCAAGTTCTTGGGCCCTTTGAAGCTTTCTTT. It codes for CASSQVLGPFEAFF.

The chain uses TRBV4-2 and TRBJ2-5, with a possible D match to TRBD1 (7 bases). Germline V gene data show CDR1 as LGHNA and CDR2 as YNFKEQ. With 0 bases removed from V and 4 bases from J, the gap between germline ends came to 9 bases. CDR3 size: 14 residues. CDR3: CASSQDQGGETQYF. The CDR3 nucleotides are TGTGCCAGCAGCCAAGACCAGGGGGGAGAGACCCAGTACTTC.